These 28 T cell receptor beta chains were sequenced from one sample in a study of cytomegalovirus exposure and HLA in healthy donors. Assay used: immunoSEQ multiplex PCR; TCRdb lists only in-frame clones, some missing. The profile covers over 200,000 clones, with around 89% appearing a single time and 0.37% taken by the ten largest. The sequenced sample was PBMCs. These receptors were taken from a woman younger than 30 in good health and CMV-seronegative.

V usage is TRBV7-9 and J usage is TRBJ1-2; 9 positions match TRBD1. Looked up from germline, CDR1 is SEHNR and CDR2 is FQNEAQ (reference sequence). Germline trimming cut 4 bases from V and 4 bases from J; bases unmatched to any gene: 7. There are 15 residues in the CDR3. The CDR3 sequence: CASSSQGAVIYGYTF. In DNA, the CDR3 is TGTGCCAGCAGCTCACAGGGGGCAGTTATCTATGGCTACACCTTC.

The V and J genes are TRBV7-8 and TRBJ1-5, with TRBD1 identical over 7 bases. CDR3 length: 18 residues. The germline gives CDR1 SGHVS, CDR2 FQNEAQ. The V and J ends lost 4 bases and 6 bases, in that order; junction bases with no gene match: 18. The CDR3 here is CASSSYPWGQQNGQPQHF. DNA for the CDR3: TGTGCCAGCAGCTCCTACCCATGGGGACAGCAGAACGGTCAGCCCCAGCATTTT.

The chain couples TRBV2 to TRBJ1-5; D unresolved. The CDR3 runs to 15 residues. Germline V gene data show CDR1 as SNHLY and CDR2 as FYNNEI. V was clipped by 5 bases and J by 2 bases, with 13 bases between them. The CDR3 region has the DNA TGTGCCAGCAGTCCAGAGGGTGGGCGCAATCAGCCCCAGCATTTT. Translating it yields CASSPEGGRNQPQHF.

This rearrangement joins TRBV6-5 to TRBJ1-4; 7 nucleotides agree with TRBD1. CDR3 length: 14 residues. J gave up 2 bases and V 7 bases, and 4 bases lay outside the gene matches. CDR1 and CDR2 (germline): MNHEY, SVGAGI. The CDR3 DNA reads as TGTGCCAGCAAGCAGGGGGAGACTAATGAAAAACTGTTTTTT. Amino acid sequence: CASKQGETNEKLFF.

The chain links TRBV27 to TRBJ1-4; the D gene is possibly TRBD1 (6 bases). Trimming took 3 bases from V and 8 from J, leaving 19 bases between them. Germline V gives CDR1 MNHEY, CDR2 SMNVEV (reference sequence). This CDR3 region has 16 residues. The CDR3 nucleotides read TGTGCCAGCAGTTTGGGCCCCTCGAGTGGGGGCGAAAAACTGTTTTTT. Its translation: CASSLGPSSGGEKLFF. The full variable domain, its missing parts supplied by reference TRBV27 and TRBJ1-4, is EAQVTQNPRYLITVTGKKLTVTCSQNMNHEYMSWYRQDPGLGLRQIYYSMNVEVTDKGDVPEGYKVSRKEKRNFPLILESPSPNQTSLYFCASSLGPSSGGEKLFFGSGTQLSVL.

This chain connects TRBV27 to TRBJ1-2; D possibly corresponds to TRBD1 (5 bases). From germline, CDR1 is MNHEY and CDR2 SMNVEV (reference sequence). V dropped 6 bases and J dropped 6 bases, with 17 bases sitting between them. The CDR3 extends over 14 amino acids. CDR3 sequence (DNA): TGTGCCAGCAGACCCGGCAGGGAGGGTAATGGCTACACCTTC. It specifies CASRPGREGNGYTF.

The CDR3 is CASSYSANTEAFF. CDR3 nucleotides: TGTGCCAGCAGTTACTCGGCAAACACTGAAGCTTTCTTT. J is TRBJ1-1 and V is TRBV6-5; D is unclear. CDR1 MNHEY and CDR2 SVGAGI come from the germline V gene. V was shortened by 0 bases and J by 2 bases, with 4 bases between the two germline ends. The CDR3 loop spans 13 amino acids.

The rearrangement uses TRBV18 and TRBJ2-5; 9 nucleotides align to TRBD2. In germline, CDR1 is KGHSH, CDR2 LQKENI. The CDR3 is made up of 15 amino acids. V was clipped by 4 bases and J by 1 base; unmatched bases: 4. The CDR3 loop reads CASSHATSGQETQYF. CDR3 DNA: TGTGCCAGCTCACACGCGACTAGCGGCCAAGAGACCCAGTACTTC.

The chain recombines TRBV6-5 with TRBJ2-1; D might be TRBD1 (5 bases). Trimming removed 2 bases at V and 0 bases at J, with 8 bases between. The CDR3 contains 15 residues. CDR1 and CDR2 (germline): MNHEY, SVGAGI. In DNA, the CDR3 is TGTGCCAGCAGTTACGACAGAAGCTCCTACAATGAGCAGTTCTTC. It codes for CASSYDRSSYNEQFF.

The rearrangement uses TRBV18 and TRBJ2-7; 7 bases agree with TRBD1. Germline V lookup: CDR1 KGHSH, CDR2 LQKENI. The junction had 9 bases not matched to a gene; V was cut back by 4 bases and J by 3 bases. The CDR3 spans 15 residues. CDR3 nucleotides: TGTGCCAGCTCACGGGGGACAGTCTTCTTCTACGAGCAGTACTTC. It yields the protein CASSRGTVFFYEQYF. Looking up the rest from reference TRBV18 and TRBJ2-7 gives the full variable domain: NAGVMQNPRHLVRRRGQEARLRCSPMKGHSHVYWYRQLPEEGLKFMVYLQKENIIDESGMPKERFSAEFPKEGPSILRIQQVVRGDSAAYFCASSRGTVFFYEQYFGPGTRLTVT.

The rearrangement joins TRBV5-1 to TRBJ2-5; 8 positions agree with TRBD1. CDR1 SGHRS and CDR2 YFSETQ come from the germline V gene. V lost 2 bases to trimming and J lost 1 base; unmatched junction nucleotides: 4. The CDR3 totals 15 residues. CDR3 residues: CASSLQGVTQETQYF. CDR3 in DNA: TGCGCCAGCAGCTTACAGGGGGTGACCCAAGAGACCCAGTACTTC.

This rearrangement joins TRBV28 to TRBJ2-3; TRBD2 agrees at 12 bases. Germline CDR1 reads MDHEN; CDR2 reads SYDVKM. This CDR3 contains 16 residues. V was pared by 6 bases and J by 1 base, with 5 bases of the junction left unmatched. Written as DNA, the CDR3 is TGTGCCAGCAGGGAACGGACTAGCGGGGGCACAGATACGCAGTATTTT. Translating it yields CASRERTSGGTDTQYF.

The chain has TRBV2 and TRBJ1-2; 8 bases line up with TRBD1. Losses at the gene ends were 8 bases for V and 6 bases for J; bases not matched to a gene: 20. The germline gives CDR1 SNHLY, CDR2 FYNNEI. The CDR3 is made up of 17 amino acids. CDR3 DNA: TGTGCCAGCGAAAGGGAGGACAGGGACGTCGCGGGGGATGGCTACACCTTC. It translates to CASEREDRDVAGDGYTF.

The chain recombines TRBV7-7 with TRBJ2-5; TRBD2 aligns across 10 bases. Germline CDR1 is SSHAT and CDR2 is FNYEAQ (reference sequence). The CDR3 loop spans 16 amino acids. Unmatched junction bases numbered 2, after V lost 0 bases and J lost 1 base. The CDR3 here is CASSLAVAGGQETQYF. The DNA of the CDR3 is TGTGCCAGCAGCTTAGCCGTAGCGGGGGGCCAAGAGACCCAGTACTTC. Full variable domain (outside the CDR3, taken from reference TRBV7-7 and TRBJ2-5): GAGVSQSPRYKVTKRGQDVTLRCDPISSHATLYWYQQALGQGPEFLTYFNYEAQPDKSGLPSDRFSAERPEGSISTLTIQRTEQRDSAMYRCASSLAVAGGQETQYFGPGTRLLVL.

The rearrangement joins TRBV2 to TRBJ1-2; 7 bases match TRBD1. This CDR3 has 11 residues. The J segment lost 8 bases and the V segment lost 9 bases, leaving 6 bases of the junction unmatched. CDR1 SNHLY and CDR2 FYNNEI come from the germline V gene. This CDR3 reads CARTGAWGYTF. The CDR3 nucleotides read TGTGCCAGAACAGGGGCTTGGGGCTACACCTTC. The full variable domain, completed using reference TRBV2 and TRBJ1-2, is EPEVTQTPSHQVTQMGQEVILRCVPISNHLYFYWYRQILGQKVEFLVSFYNNEISEKSEIFDDQFSVERPDGSNFTLKIRSTKLEDSAMYFCARTGAWGYTFGSGTRLTVV.

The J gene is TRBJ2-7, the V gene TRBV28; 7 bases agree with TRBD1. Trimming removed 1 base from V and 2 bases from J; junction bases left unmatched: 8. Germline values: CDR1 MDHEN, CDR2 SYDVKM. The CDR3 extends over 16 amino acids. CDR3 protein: CASSLLPGDSPYEQYF. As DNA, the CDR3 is TGTGCCAGCAGTTTATTACCCGGGGACAGCCCCTACGAGCAGTACTTC.

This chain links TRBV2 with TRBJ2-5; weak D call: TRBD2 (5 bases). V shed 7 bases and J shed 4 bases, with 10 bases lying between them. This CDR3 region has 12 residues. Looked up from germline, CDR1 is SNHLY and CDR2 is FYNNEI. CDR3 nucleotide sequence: TGTGCCAGCATTGCGGGTATAGAGACCCAGTACTTC. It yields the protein CASIAGIETQYF.

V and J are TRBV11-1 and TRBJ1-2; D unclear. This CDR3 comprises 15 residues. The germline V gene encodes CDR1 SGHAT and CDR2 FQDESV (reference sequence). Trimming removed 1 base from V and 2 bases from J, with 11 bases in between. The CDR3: CASSLGLTSNYGYTF. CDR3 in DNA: TGTGCCAGCAGCTTAGGTCTGACATCGAACTATGGCTACACCTTC. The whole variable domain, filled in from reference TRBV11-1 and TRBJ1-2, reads EAEVAQSPRYKITEKSQAVAFWCDPISGHATLYWYRQILGQGPELLVQFQDESVVDDSQLPKDRFSAERLKGVDSTLKIQPAELGDSAMYLCASSLGLTSNYGYTFGSGTRLTVV.

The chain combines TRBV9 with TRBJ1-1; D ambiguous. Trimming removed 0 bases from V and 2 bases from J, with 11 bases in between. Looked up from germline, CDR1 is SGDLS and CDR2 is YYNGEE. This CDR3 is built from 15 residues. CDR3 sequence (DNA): TGTGCCAGCAGCGTAGGGGCAGTCCGTAACACTGAAGCTTTCTTT. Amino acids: CASSVGAVRNTEAFF.

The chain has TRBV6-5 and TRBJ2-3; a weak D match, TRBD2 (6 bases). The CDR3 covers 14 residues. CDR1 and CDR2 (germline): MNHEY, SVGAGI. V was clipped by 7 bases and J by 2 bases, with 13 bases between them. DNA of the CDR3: TGTGCCAGCAAGGGAGGACGGCACACAGATACGCAGTATTTT. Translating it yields CASKGGRHTDTQYF.

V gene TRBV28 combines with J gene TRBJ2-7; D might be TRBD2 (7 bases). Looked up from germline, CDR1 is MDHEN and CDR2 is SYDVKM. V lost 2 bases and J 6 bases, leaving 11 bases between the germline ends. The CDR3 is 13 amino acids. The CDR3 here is CASSLRGGPEQYV. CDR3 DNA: TGTGCCAGCAGTTTAAGGGGGGGGCCCGAGCAGTACGTC.

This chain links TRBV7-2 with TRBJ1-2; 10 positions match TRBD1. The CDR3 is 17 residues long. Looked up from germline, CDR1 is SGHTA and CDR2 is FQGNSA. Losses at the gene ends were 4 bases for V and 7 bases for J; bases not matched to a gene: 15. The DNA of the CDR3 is TGTGCCAGCAGCTATAAGTCCAGAAACCGGGACAGGGGTGGCTACACCTTC. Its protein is CASSYKSRNRDRGGYTF.

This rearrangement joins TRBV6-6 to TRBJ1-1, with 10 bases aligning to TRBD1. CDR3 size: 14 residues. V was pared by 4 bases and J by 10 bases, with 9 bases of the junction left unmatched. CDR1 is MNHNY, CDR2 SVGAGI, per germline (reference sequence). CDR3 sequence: CASSSTGGGPGAFF. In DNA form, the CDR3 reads TGTGCCAGCAGTTCGACAGGGGGCGGCCCTGGAGCTTTCTTT.

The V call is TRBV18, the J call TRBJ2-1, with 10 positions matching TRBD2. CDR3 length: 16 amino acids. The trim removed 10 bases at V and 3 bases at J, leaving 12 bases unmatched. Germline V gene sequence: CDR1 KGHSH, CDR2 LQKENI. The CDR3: CATTINVAGGYNEQFF. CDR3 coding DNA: TGTGCCACCACAATCAATGTAGCGGGGGGCTACAATGAGCAGTTCTTC.

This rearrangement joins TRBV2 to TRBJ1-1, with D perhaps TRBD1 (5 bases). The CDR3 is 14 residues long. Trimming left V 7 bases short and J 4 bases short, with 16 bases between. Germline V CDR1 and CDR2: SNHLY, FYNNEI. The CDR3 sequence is CASTSGEMGTEAFF. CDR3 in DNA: TGTGCCAGCACTTCGGGGGAAATGGGCACTGAAGCTTTCTTT. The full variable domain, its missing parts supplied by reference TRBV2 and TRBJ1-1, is EPEVTQTPSHQVTQMGQEVILRCVPISNHLYFYWYRQILGQKVEFLVSFYNNEISEKSEIFDDQFSVERPDGSNFTLKIRSTKLEDSAMYFCASTSGEMGTEAFFGQGTRLTVV.

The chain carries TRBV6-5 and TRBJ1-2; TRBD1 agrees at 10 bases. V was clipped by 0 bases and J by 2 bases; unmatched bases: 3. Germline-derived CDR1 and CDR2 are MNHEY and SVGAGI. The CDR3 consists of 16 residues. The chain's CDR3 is CASSYSTGQGNYGYTF. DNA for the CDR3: TGTGCCAGCAGTTACTCGACGGGACAGGGGAACTATGGCTACACCTTC.

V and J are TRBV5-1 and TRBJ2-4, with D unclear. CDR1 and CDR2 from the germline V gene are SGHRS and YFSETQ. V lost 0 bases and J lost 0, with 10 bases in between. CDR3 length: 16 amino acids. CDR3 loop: CASSLGSPGAKNIQYF. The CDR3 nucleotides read TGCGCCAGCAGCTTGGGGAGTCCGGGAGCCAAAAACATTCAGTACTTC. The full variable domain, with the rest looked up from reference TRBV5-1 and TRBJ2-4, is KAGVTQTPRYLIKTRGQQVTLSCSPISGHRSVSWYQQTPGQGLQFLFEYFSETQRNKGNFPGRFSGRQFSNSRSEMNVSTLELGDSALYLCASSLGSPGAKNIQYFGAGTRLSVL.

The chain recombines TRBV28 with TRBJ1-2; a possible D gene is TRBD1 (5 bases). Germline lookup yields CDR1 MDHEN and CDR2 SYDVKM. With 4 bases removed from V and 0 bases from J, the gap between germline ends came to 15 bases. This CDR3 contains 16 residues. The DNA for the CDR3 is TGTGCCAGCAGTTCTAACGCGGACAACTCTAACTATGGCTACACCTTC. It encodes CASSSNADNSNYGYTF.